This T cell receptor beta chain was captured in a study of response to subunit inactivated influenza vaccine. Study-level points and caveats: The study's authors posited that every seasonal influenza vaccination enlists few new T cells.

TCRdb ran MiXCR on the RT-PCR reads and lists one entry per CDR3 protein. The repertoire holds roughly 520,000 distinct CDR3 sequences, with around 25% as singletons. This clonotype occurred a few times. Its antigen is not known. V lost 6 bases to trimming and J lost 8 bases, with 25 bases between them. Germline V gives CDR1 MDHEN, CDR2 SYDVKM. This CDR3 region has 16 residues. The receptor comes from a man aged 45-65 years who received an inactivated influenza vaccine. The gene calls are TRBV28 and TRBJ1-2; D not certain. Sequenced here: CD4+ T cells sorted from PBMCs, sampled roughly 5 days after vaccination. DNA of the CDR3: TGTGCCAGCAGCCCCCCCCCCCGGCAGAACCCAACCGGCTACACCTTC. Its protein product is CASSPPPRQNPTGYTF.